A selection of T cell receptor beta chains follows, all from one sample in a study of T cell clonotyping in hematopoietic cell transplantation. This table comes from immunoSEQ multiplex PCR, and its TCRdb copy is limited to in-frame clones, with some not included. The data show roughly 30,000 clones, 60% to 85% seen once. Material: peripheral blood mononuclear cells, obtained before stem cell transplant. These receptors were obtained from a woman in her thirties with chronic myeloid leukemia. Some clones in this sample may be carry-over from other donors' samples. CDR3s include the opening cysteine and the closing phenylalanine or tryptophan. A D gene is named only where the DNA matches it firmly. Some rows mark clone size as missing; the rest say once, few, many or name a class of expanded clone.

J	size	V	D	CDR3	DNA
TRBJ1-5	once	TRBV30	NA	CAWSARVLYSNQPQHF	TGTGCCTGGAGTGCCAGAGTACTTTATAGCAATCAGCCCCAGCATTTT
TRBJ1-2	NA	TRBV19	NA	CASSIKDYGYTF	TGTGCCAGTAGTATAAAGGACTATGGCTACACCTTC
TRBJ1-3	once	TRBV30	NA	CAWSNSLGNTIYF	TGTGCCTGGAGCAACAGCCTTGGAAACACCATATATTTT
TRBJ2-7	NA	TRBV28	NA	CASSIDRYYEQYF	TGTGCCAGCAGTATCGACAGATACTACGAGCAGTACTTC
TRBJ1-2	NA	TRBV6-1	NA	CASSEESERASTSYTF	TGTGCCAGCAGTGAAGAGAGTGAGCGGGCCTCCACCTCCTACACCTTC
TRBJ2-5	NA	TRBV4-3	TRBD1	CASSQVAGTGVGETQYF	TGCGCCAGCAGCCAAGTTGCCGGGACAGGGGTCGGGGAGACCCAGTACTTC
TRBJ2-7	NA	TRBV4-2	TRBD2	CASSQEQAGTSYEQYF	TGTGCCAGCAGCCAAGAACAGGCGGGGACTAGCTACGAGCAGTACTTC
TRBJ1-6	NA	TRBV5-8	NA	CASSFDSPSSYNSPLHF	TGTGCCAGCAGCTTTGACAGTCCGAGCTCCTATAATTCACCCCTCCACTTT
TRBJ2-7	NA	TRBV7-2	TRBD1	CASSARQGSDEQYF	TGTGCCAGCAGCGCCCGACAGGGGAGCGACGAGCAGTACTTC
TRBJ1-5	NA	TRBV5-6	TRBD1	CASSLYDRGNQPQHF	TGTGCCAGCAGCCTCTACGACAGGGGGAATCAGCCCCAGCATTTT